The 23 T cell receptor beta chains listed next were all sequenced from one sample in a study of T cell changes during pregnancy in multiple sclerosis. Some clones are missing from TCRdb's copy, which holds only in-frame ones; the method was immunoSEQ multiplex PCR. The table has 70,000 to 95,000 clones, over 85% seen once. The sample was peripheral blood, taken after pregnancy. The receptors derive from a female donor in good health, enrolled as a control in a pregnancy study.

The J gene is TRBJ2-7, the V gene TRBV2; 14 positions agree with TRBD2. CDR1 SNHLY and CDR2 FYNNEI come from the germline V gene. J gave up 3 bases and V 6 bases, and 4 bases lay outside the gene matches. The CDR3 has 15 residues. The CDR3 protein is CASSGLAGGLYEQYF. CDR3 nucleotides: TGTGCCAGCAGCGGACTAGCGGGGGGCCTCTACGAGCAGTACTTC.

The chain links TRBV7-9 to TRBJ1-3; D unresolved. The V and J ends lost 4 bases and 3 bases respectively, with 10 bases between them. CDR1 is SEHNR, CDR2 FQNEAQ, per germline (reference sequence). The CDR3 is 14 amino acids. This chain's CDR3 is CASSSQYLGNTIYF. The CDR3 nucleotides read TGTGCCAGCAGCTCACAGTATCTTGGAAACACCATATATTTT.

The gene calls are TRBV7-2 and TRBJ2-7; weak D call: TRBD1 (5 bases). The germline CDR1 and CDR2 sequences are SGHTA and FQGNSA. Trimming pared 0 bases from V and 2 bases from J, leaving 14 bases between. The CDR3 extends over 16 amino acids. The CDR3 DNA follows: TGTGCCAGCAGCTTAGCAGTAGGGGTCAATCCCTACGAGCAGTACTTC. Translated, it gives CASSLAVGVNPYEQYF.

The rearrangement uses TRBV2 and TRBJ2-5; D perhaps matches TRBD2 (5 bases). Trimming took 5 bases from V and 2 from J, leaving 12 bases between them. This CDR3 region has 14 residues. Germline loops: CDR1 SNHLY, CDR2 FYNNEI. CDR3 nucleotide sequence: TGTGCCAGCAGTCCACCTTTAGCGCAAGAGACCCAGTACTTC. Translation: CASSPPLAQETQYF.

This chain joins TRBV2 and TRBJ1-1; 8 bases fit TRBD1. CDR3 length: 15 residues. Trimming at V came to 5 bases and at J to 5 bases, leaving 10 bases not matched to a gene. Germline V gives CDR1 SNHLY, CDR2 FYNNEI. The CDR3 reads CASSPTRGPGTEAFF. In DNA form, the CDR3 reads TGTGCCAGCAGTCCTACCAGGGGGCCGGGTACTGAAGCTTTCTTT.

The genes are TRBV4-2 and TRBJ2-7, with D possibly TRBD2 on 5 matching bases. The CDR3 is made up of 14 amino acids. Germline loops: CDR1 LGHNA, CDR2 YNFKEQ. V lost 8 bases, J lost 4 bases, and 18 bases lay in between. CDR3 nucleotides: TGTGCCAGCGCGTGGGGAGCCCTCTCTTACGAGCAGTACTTC. Translation gives CASAWGALSYEQYF.

There are a few counts of this clone. The chain is built from TRBV6-5 and TRBJ2-2; D remains unclear. Germline V gene sequence: CDR1 MNHEY, CDR2 SVGAGI. With 2 bases removed from V and 2 bases from J, the gap between germline ends came to 3 bases. The CDR3 contains 13 residues. As DNA, the CDR3 is TGTGCCAGCAGTTACCTAAACACCGGGGAGCTGTTTTTT. Its translation: CASSYLNTGELFF.

This chain uses TRBV19 with TRBJ2-5; 7 positions agree with TRBD1. Germline loops: CDR1 LNHDA, CDR2 SQIVND (reference sequence). The CDR3 is 14 amino acids. Germline trimming cut 5 bases from V and 4 bases from J; bases unmatched to any gene: 7. CDR3 coding DNA: TGTGCCAGTAGTGACAGGGCGAAGGGAGAGACCCAGTACTTC. This encodes CASSDRAKGETQYF. The whole variable domain, filled in from reference TRBV19 and TRBJ2-5, reads DGGITQSPKYLFRKEGQNVTLSCEQNLNHDAMYWYRQDPGQGLRLIYYSQIVNDFQKGDIAEGYSVSREKKESFPLTVTSAQKNPTAFYLCASSDRAKGETQYFGPGTRLLVL.

V and J are TRBV28 and TRBJ1-1, with D tentatively TRBD1 (5 bases). CDR1 is MDHEN and CDR2 is SYDVKM in the germline V gene. The ends were cut back, 8 bases at V and 1 base at J, with 11 bases in the middle. The CDR3 sequence is 13 residues long. In DNA, the CDR3 is TGTGCCAGCCGTTCTAGGGGGAACACTGAAGCTTTCTTT. It codes for CASRSRGNTEAFF.

The gene calls are TRBV15 and TRBJ2-7; tentative D call: TRBD1 (6 bases). The CDR3 has 15 residues. V was cut by 5 bases and J by 5 bases, with 19 bases left in between. CDR1 is LNHNV, CDR2 YYDKDF, per germline (reference sequence). The CDR3: CATSPRYQGNHEQYF. The CDR3 DNA reads TGTGCCACCAGCCCAAGGTATCAGGGGAACCACGAGCAGTACTTC.

The genes are TRBV5-4 and TRBJ2-7; the match to TRBD1 covers 12 bases. The J segment lost 4 bases and the V segment lost 3 bases, leaving 5 bases of the junction unmatched. Germline loops: CDR1 SGHNT, CDR2 YYREEE (reference sequence). This CDR3 contains 15 residues. The CDR3 sequence: CASSSRDRGLYEQYF. The CDR3, as DNA: TGTGCCAGCAGCTCCCGGGACAGGGGGCTATACGAGCAGTACTTC.

The chain couples TRBV21-1 to TRBJ2-7; the table calls TRBD2, which could not be checked here. TRBV21-1 is designated a pseudogene. The CDR3 extends over 15 amino acids. CDR3 loop: CASVTPAGGSYEQYF. The DNA of the CDR3 is TGTGCCAGCGTGACCCCGGCGGGAGGTAGCTACGAGCAGTACTTC.

This chain joins TRBV29-1 and TRBJ1-2; D is unclear. The germline CDR1 and CDR2 sequences are SQVTM and ANQGSEA. Deletions cut 3 bases from V and 4 bases from J, with 12 bases between. This CDR3 is built from 13 residues. CDR3 residues: CSVDAQVLYGYTF. The CDR3 nucleotides read TGCAGCGTTGACGCCCAGGTCCTCTATGGCTACACCTTC.

The rearrangement joins TRBV30 to TRBJ1-2; no reliable D call. The CDR3 has 13 residues. The V and J ends lost 2 bases and 3 bases respectively, with 10 bases between them. CDR1 is GTSNPN and CDR2 is SVGIG in the germline V gene (reference sequence). DNA of the CDR3: TGTGCCTGGAGTTTGGGAGGAGACTATGGCTACACCTTC. This codes for CAWSLGGDYGYTF. Filled out from reference TRBV30 and TRBJ1-2, the complete variable domain reads SQTIHQWPATLVQPVGSPLSLECTVEGTSNPNLYWYRQAAGRGLQLLFYSVGIGQISSEVPQNLSASRPQDRQFILSSKKLLLSDSGFYLCAWSLGGDYGYTFGSGTRLTVV.

In DNA, the CDR3 is TGTGCCAGCAGCTTGGACAGCACCGGGGAGCTGTTTTTT. Amino acid sequence: CASSLDSTGELFF. V and J are TRBV5-4 and TRBJ2-2; D is unclear. The ends were cut back, 0 bases at V and 4 bases at J, with 4 bases in the middle. The germline V gene encodes CDR1 SGHNT and CDR2 YYREEE (reference sequence). This CDR3 comprises 13 residues.

V usage is TRBV5-5 and J usage is TRBJ2-1, with TRBD2 matching 11 bases. After removal of 4 bases from V and 5 bases from J, the junction contained 8 bases not matched to a gene. Germline CDR1 and CDR2: SGHKS and YYEKEE (reference sequence). The CDR3 covers 16 residues. Here the CDR3 reads CASSHRLAGSHNEQFF. In DNA form, the CDR3 reads TGTGCCAGCAGCCACCGACTAGCGGGGTCCCACAATGAGCAGTTCTTC.

This chain links TRBV15 with TRBJ2-7, with a possible D match to TRBD2 (5 bases). Germline lookup yields CDR1 LNHNV and CDR2 YYDKDF (reference sequence). The CDR3 covers 14 residues. Trimming removed 0 bases from V and 6 bases from J, with 12 bases in between. CDR3 sequence: CATSRDLGGSEQYF. Here the CDR3 DNA reads TGTGCCACCAGCAGAGATCTAGGCGGGTCCGAGCAGTACTTC.

The rearrangement joins TRBV7-8 to TRBJ2-3, with D possibly being TRBD2 (6 bases). The CDR3 runs to 12 residues. Between the trimmed V and J ends, which lost 10 bases and 3 bases, there was a span of 11 bases. Germline V gives CDR1 SGHVS, CDR2 FQNEAQ. CDR3 loop: CATMRGTDTQYF. CDR3 nucleotide sequence: TGTGCCACCATGCGGGGTACAGATACGCAGTATTTT.

The chain combines TRBV15 with TRBJ2-6; unclear D gene. V was clipped by 4 bases and J by 3 bases, with 7 bases between them. Germline values: CDR1 LNHNV, CDR2 YYDKDF (reference sequence). The CDR3 covers 14 residues. The CDR3: CATSIGDGANVLTF. In DNA, the CDR3 is TGTGCCACCAGCATAGGAGATGGGGCCAACGTCCTGACTTTC.

The chain carries TRBV9 and TRBJ2-3; 8 bases are shared with TRBD1. The trim removed 1 base at V and 3 bases at J, leaving 4 bases unmatched. From germline, CDR1 is SGDLS and CDR2 YYNGEE. The CDR3 sequence is 15 residues long. The CDR3 DNA is TGTGCCAGCAGCGTAACAGGGGGTTTGACAGATACGCAGTATTTT. It codes for CASSVTGGLTDTQYF. Variable domain in full (rest from reference TRBV9 and TRBJ2-3): DSGVTQTPKHLITATGQRVTLRCSPRSGDLSVYWYQQSLDQGLQFLIQYYNGEERAKGNILERFSAQQFPDLHSELNLSSLELGDSALYFCASSVTGGLTDTQYFGPGTRLTVL.

This chain uses TRBV9 with TRBJ2-1; the match to TRBD1 covers 8 bases. V lost 3 bases to trimming and J lost 0 bases; unmatched junction nucleotides: 2. Per the germline V gene, CDR1 is SGDLS and CDR2 is YYNGEE. The CDR3 spans 15 residues. The CDR3 region is CASSAGGYSYNEQFF. In nucleotides, the CDR3 is TGTGCCAGCAGCGCAGGGGGCTACTCCTACAATGAGCAGTTCTTC.

The chain recombines TRBV19 with TRBJ1-5; D perhaps matches TRBD1 (6 bases). This CDR3 has 16 amino acids. Germline CDR1 reads LNHDA; CDR2 reads SQIVND (reference sequence). Between the trimmed V and J ends, which lost 7 bases and 4 bases, there was a span of 20 bases. CDR3 DNA: TGTGCCAGTAATCGGAGGGGGGGCCTTGTGAATCAGCCCCAGCATTTT. This encodes CASNRRGGLVNQPQHF. Supplemented by reference TRBV19 and TRBJ1-5, the full variable domain reads DGGITQSPKYLFRKEGQNVTLSCEQNLNHDAMYWYRQDPGQGLRLIYYSQIVNDFQKGDIAEGYSVSREKKESFPLTVTSAQKNPTAFYLCASNRRGGLVNQPQHFGDGTRLSIL.

The chain is built from TRBV6-1 and TRBJ2-3; 7 bases agree with TRBD2. The CDR3 totals 16 residues. From germline, CDR1 is MNHNS and CDR2 SASEGT. V was clipped by 2 bases and J by 2 bases; unmatched bases: 7. CDR3 in amino acids: CASSEMEGGPTDTQYF. CDR3 nucleotide sequence: TGTGCCAGCAGTGAAATGGAGGGAGGGCCCACAGATACGCAGTATTTT.